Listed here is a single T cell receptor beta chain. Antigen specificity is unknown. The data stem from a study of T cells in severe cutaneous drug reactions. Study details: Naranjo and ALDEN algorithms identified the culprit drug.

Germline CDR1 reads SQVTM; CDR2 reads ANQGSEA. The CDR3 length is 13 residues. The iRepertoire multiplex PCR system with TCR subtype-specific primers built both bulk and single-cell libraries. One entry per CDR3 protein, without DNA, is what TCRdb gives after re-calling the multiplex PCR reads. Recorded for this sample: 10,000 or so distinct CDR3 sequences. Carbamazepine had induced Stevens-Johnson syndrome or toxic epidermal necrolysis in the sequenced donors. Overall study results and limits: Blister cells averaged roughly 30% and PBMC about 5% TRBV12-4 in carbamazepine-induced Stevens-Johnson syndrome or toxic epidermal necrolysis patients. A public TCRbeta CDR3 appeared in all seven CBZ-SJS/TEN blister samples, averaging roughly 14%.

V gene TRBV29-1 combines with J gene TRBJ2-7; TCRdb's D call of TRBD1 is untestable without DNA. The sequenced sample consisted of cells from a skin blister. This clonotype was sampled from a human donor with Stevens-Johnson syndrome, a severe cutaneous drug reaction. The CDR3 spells CSVVTGYSYEQYF.